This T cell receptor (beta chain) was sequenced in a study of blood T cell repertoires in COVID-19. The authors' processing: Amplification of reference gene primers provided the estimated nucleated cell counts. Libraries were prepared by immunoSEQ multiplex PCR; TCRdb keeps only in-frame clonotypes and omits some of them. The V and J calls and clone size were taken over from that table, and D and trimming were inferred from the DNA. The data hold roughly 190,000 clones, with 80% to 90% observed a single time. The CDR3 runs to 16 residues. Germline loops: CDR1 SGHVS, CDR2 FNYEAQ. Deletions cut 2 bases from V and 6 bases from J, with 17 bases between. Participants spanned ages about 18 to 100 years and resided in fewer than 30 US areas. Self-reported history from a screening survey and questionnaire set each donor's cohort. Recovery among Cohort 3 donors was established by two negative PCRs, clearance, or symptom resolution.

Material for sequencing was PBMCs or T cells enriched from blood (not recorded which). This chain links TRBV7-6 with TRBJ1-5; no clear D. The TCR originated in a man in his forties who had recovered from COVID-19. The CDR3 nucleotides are TGTGCCAGCAGCTTAAAATCGATTTCGGTTGGTCAGCCCCAGCATTTT. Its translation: CASSLKSISVGQPQHF.